Sequencing of this T cell receptor beta chain was carried out in a study of T cells in Graves' hyperthyroidism and ophthalmopathy. Study background: Before any treatment, at initial diagnosis, peripheral blood was collected. Notes on the study in general: The blood repertoire included most of the expanded thyroid clonotypes above 0.001.

Used for diagnoses were clinical symptoms, serum thyroxine and TRAb, thyroid ultrasound and orbital computed tomography. Each 10 ml fresh peripheral blood draw supplied the PBMCs. Germline assignment: CDR1 MDHEN and CDR2 SYDVKM. There are 15 residues in the CDR3. Trimming took 7 bases from V and 3 from J; bases not matched to a gene: 5. Amplification targeted TCR beta CDR3 regions from RNA transcripts. A set of HTBI primers served as the primers for a first-round RT-PCR of the TCR CDR3. TCRdb recomputed calls from the multiplex PCR reads with MiXCR, one row per CDR3 protein. The data hold a few hundred thousand distinct CDR3 sequences, with roughly a sixth observed a single time. As for this clonotype: Its antigen remains unknown.

V is TRBV28 and J is TRBJ2-3; 12 bases are a match to TRBD2. Sequencing used blood. The sequence derives from a woman between 25 and 40 years old with Graves' ophthalmopathy. CDR3 nucleotide sequence: TGTGCCAGCAACGAACTAGCGGGAGGAACAGATACGCAGTATTTT. This gives the protein CASNELAGGTDTQYF.